What follows are 29 T cell receptor beta chains derived from one specimen sequenced in a study of T cells after posttransplantation cyclophosphamide. Treatment was busulfan-fludarabine conditioning, a marrow graft, and cyclophosphamide on days +3 and +4. Sequencing was performed with immunoSEQ multiplex PCR; in TCRdb, only in-frame clones are kept and a portion is missing. The sample holds 15,000 or so clones, 70% to 80% seen once. Sample: CD8+ T cells sorted from PBMCs, taken around 2,000 days after a stem cell transplant with posttransplant cyclophosphamide. The receptors derive from a female patient in her thirties or forties who received an allogeneic stem cell transplant from a related donor, was CMV-positive, and had no GVHD. T cells may partly derive from the graft donor.

The chain uses TRBV29-1 and TRBJ2-3; D not certain. This CDR3 has 14 residues. V was trimmed by 5 bases and J by 1 base, leaving 13 bases between them. Germline V lookup: CDR1 SQVTM, CDR2 ANQGSEA. CDR3 region: CSVHTSVGTDTQYF. The CDR3 DNA sequence: TGCAGCGTTCATACTTCGGTGGGCACAGATACGCAGTATTTT.

V usage is TRBV6-1 and J usage is TRBJ2-7; 7 bases are a match to TRBD1. Germline CDR1 and CDR2: MNHNS and SASEGT. This CDR3 is built from 13 residues. V shed 5 bases and J 2 bases; nucleotides not matched to a gene: 3. The CDR3 nucleotides are TGTGCCAGCAGTAGGGGACAGACCTACGAGCAGTACTTC. Translating gives CASSRGQTYEQYF.

This clone was seen once. V and J are TRBV7-9 and TRBJ2-3; TRBD2 matches at 9 bases. Trimming took 5 bases from V and 5 from J; bases not matched to a gene: 14. This CDR3 region has 17 residues. CDR1 SEHNR and CDR2 FQNEAQ come from the germline V gene (reference sequence). CDR3: CASSPFTSGLPQDTQYF. CDR3 bases: TGTGCCAGCAGCCCTTTTACTAGCGGGCTCCCGCAAGATACGCAGTATTTT.

This clone was seen once. The J gene is TRBJ2-7, the V gene TRBV19; possibly TRBD1 for D (6 bases). V lost 5 bases to trimming and J lost 6 bases, with 14 bases between them. This CDR3 spans 13 amino acids. Germline V gene data show CDR1 as LNHDA and CDR2 as SQIVND (reference sequence). The CDR3: CASSPGTSVEQYF. The CDR3 DNA is TGTGCCAGTAGTCCTGGGACATCGGTCGAGCAGTACTTC.

The chain recombines TRBV13 with TRBJ2-6; no reliable D call. The CDR3 loop spans 17 amino acids. The germline V gene has CDR1 PRHDT and CDR2 FYEKMQ (reference sequence). Trimming removed 1 base at V and 0 bases at J, with 10 bases between. Here the CDR3 reads CASSLDPSASGANVLTF. Written as DNA, the CDR3 is TGTGCCAGCAGCTTAGACCCGAGTGCCTCTGGGGCCAACGTCCTGACTTTC.

Remarks on this clone: The limits of the CDR3 on the DNA are not certain, so only TCRdb's listed CDR3 is given. The chain links TRBV11-2 to TRBJ1-1; the D segment call TRBD1 is taken from the table without a DNA check. Germline CDR1 SGHAT, CDR2 FQNNGV. The CDR3 comprises 12 residues, both ends counted. The CDR3 loop is CASSLVGTGTFF.

The chain recombines TRBV6-5 with TRBJ2-7; TRBD1 matches at 10 bases. The CDR3 consists of 14 residues. CDR1 MNHEY and CDR2 SVGAGI come from the germline V gene. V was clipped by 6 bases and J by 3 bases; unmatched bases: 5. Here the CDR3 DNA reads TGTGCCAGCAGGGCGGGACAGGGGAACTACGAGCAGTACTTC. Its protein product is CASRAGQGNYEQYF.

The CDR3 reads CASSTKGLASEQFF. CDR3 sequence (DNA): TGCGCCAGCAGCACCAAGGGACTAGCAAGTGAGCAGTTCTTC. The chain combines TRBV5-1 with TRBJ2-1, with 9 bases aligning to TRBD2. This CDR3 has 14 residues. Germline V lookup: CDR1 SGHRS, CDR2 YFSETQ. After removal of 4 bases from V and 9 bases from J, the junction contained 8 bases not matched to a gene. Looking up the rest from reference TRBV5-1 and TRBJ2-1 gives the full variable domain: KAGVTQTPRYLIKTRGQQVTLSCSPISGHRSVSWYQQTPGQGLQFLFEYFSETQRNKGNFPGRFSGRQFSNSRSEMNVSTLELGDSALYLCASSTKGLASEQFFGPGTRLTVL.

This clone showed up just a few times. The V gene is TRBV27, the J gene TRBJ1-5, with D perhaps matching TRBD1 (6 bases). This CDR3 is 13 amino acids long. V was shortened by 9 bases and J by 3 bases, with 12 bases between the two germline ends. Germline-derived CDR1 and CDR2 are MNHEY and SMNVEV (reference sequence). The CDR3 DNA reads TGTGCCAGTGGACAGCTAAACAATCAGCCCCAGCATTTT. Translated, it gives CASGQLNNQPQHF.

V is TRBV6-1 and J is TRBJ2-7, with 7 positions matching TRBD1. CDR1 is MNHNS and CDR2 is SASEGT in the germline V gene. Losses at the gene ends were 5 bases for V and 2 bases for J; bases not matched to a gene: 6. The CDR3 loop spans 14 amino acids. The CDR3 coding sequence is TGTGCCAGCAGTCCGGGACAGAACACCTACGAGCAGTACTTC. Encoded protein: CASSPGQNTYEQYF.

The chain carries TRBV11-2 and TRBJ2-7; D ambiguous. V gave up 5 bases and J gave up 1 base, with 9 bases separating them. The CDR3 runs 13 residues. Germline assignment: CDR1 SGHAT and CDR2 FQNNGV. The CDR3 region has the DNA TGTGCCAGCAGCCCGGGTACTTCCTACGAGCAGTACTTC. Its translation: CASSPGTSYEQYF.

V gene TRBV19 combines with J gene TRBJ2-5, with a possible D match to TRBD1 (6 bases). V was clipped by 8 bases and J by 4 bases, with 17 bases between them. Germline lookup yields CDR1 LNHDA and CDR2 SQIVND (reference sequence). The CDR3 loop spans 14 amino acids. CDR3 region: CASHPRTGPETQYF. CDR3 coding DNA: TGTGCCAGTCATCCGCGTACAGGGCCAGAGACCCAGTACTTC.

This clone came up a few times. The V gene is TRBV27, the J gene TRBJ2-4, with a weak D call TRBD1 (6 bases). Germline CDR1 and CDR2: MNHEY and SMNVEV (reference sequence). The CDR3 runs to 15 residues. Trimming cost V 3 bases and J 1 base, with 10 bases left between them. CDR3 in DNA: TGTGCCAGCAGTTTGGGGGCTGGGGCCAAAAACATTCAGTACTTC. Translation: CASSLGAGAKNIQYF.

This clone was detected a few times. This CDR3 reads CASSDLTGGNQPQHF. The DNA for the CDR3 is TGTGCCAGCAGTGACTTGACAGGGGGCAATCAGCCCCAGCATTTT. The rearrangement joins TRBV2 to TRBJ1-5, with 8 nucleotides matching TRBD1. From germline, CDR1 is SNHLY and CDR2 FYNNEI. The CDR3 loop spans 15 amino acids. V was pared by 3 bases and J by 2 bases, with 3 bases of the junction left unmatched. Full variable domain (outside the CDR3, taken from reference TRBV2 and TRBJ1-5): EPEVTQTPSHQVTQMGQEVILRCVPISNHLYFYWYRQILGQKVEFLVSFYNNEISEKSEIFDDQFSVERPDGSNFTLKIRSTKLEDSAMYFCASSDLTGGNQPQHFGDGTRLSIL.

This chain uses TRBV4-1 with TRBJ1-1; D gene ambiguous. From germline, CDR1 is MGHRA and CDR2 YSYEKL. V was pared by 1 base and J by 11 bases, with 11 bases between. The CDR3 spans 12 residues. CDR3 residues: CASSQGNLRAFF. In nucleotides, the CDR3 is TGCGCCAGCAGCCAAGGAAACCTGCGGGCTTTCTTT.

The V call is TRBV7-3, the J call TRBJ2-2, with TRBD1 matching over 8 bases. V lost 0 bases, J lost 3 bases, and 9 bases stayed unmatched. Germline CDR1 SGHTA, CDR2 FQGTGA. This CDR3 has 18 amino acids. In DNA form, the CDR3 reads TGTGCCAGCAGCTTAACCCTCCGGCAGGGGGCTTACACCGGGGAGCTGTTTTTT. Residues: CASSLTLRQGAYTGELFF.

The rearrangement links TRBV9 to TRBJ2-3; 14 bases match TRBD2. V was clipped by 4 bases and J by 2 bases; unmatched bases: 6. The CDR3 has 17 residues. CDR1 is SGDLS and CDR2 is YYNGEE in the germline V gene. CDR3 DNA sequence: TGTGCCAGCAGCCGACTAGCGGGGGGGGCCTTCACAGATACGCAGTATTTT. It encodes CASSRLAGGAFTDTQYF. The complete variable domain, with remaining parts taken from reference TRBV9 and TRBJ2-3, reads DSGVTQTPKHLITATGQRVTLRCSPRSGDLSVYWYQQSLDQGLQFLIQYYNGEERAKGNILERFSAQQFPDLHSELNLSSLELGDSALYFCASSRLAGGAFTDTQYFGPGTRLTVL.

The chain employs TRBV27 and TRBJ2-7, with 9 bases that match TRBD1. CDR3 size: 16 residues. Germline V lookup: CDR1 MNHEY, CDR2 SMNVEV (reference sequence). V shed 0 bases and J 7 bases; nucleotides not matched to a gene: 10. This chain's CDR3 is CASSLSGQGWAQEQYF. The CDR3 DNA reads TGTGCCAGCAGTTTATCGGGACAGGGTTGGGCGCAAGAGCAGTACTTC.

The chain is built from TRBV7-8 and TRBJ2-2; 7 bases are shared with TRBD1. Trimming took 1 base from V and 3 from J; bases not matched to a gene: 2. Germline CDR1 is SGHVS and CDR2 is FQNEAQ. This CDR3 has 15 residues. The CDR3 reads CASSLDRGDTGELFF. The DNA for the CDR3 is TGTGCCAGCAGCTTAGACAGGGGTGACACCGGGGAGCTGTTTTTT. Full variable domain (outside the CDR3, taken from reference TRBV7-8 and TRBJ2-2): GAGVSQSPRYKVAKRGQDVALRCDPISGHVSLFWYQQALGQGPEFLTYFQNEAQLDKSGLPSDRFFAERPEGSVSTLKIQRTQQEDSAVYLCASSLDRGDTGELFFGEGSRLTVL.

The chain recombines TRBV15 with TRBJ1-1; D is perhaps TRBD1 (6 bases). Trimming took off 5 bases at V and 1 base at J, with 23 bases between the two ends. The CDR3 spans 18 residues. The germline gives CDR1 LNHNV, CDR2 YYDKDF (reference sequence). In DNA, the CDR3 is TGTGCCACCAGCGCGCCAACCCGGCTTGACAGGTCGAACACTGAAGCTTTCTTT. Translating it yields CATSAPTRLDRSNTEAFF.

This chain connects TRBV5-5 to TRBJ1-5; a weak D match, TRBD1 (5 bases). Trimming removed 2 bases from V and 3 bases from J, with 9 bases in between. Germline CDR1 SGHKS, CDR2 YYEKEE (reference sequence). This CDR3 has 14 residues. The CDR3 coding sequence is TGTGCCAGCAGCTTTGGACAAGACAATCAGCCCCAGCATTTT. Encoded protein: CASSFGQDNQPQHF.

Notes on this clone: Mismatch with germline at one junction end may stem from a read error. This sequence joins TRBV5-1 and TRBJ1-1, with TRBD1 as a possible D gene (6 bases). The CDR3 is 16 amino acids. Germline CDR1 and CDR2: SGHRS and YFSETQ. CDR3 sequence (DNA): TGCGCCAGCAGGTTGGAGGGGGACGCGGGTCACACTGAAGCTTTCTTT. It encodes CASRLEGDAGHTEAFF.

The CDR3 loop reads CASSFLPGTVPSINTGELFF. The CDR3 region has the DNA TGTGCCAGCAGTTTCCTCCCCGGGACAGTACCTTCTATTAACACCGGGGAGCTGTTTTTT. The gene calls are TRBV27 and TRBJ2-2; 7 bases agree with TRBD1. The junction had 18 bases not matched to a gene; V was cut back by 3 bases and J by 2 bases. This CDR3 is built from 20 residues. Germline V gene sequence: CDR1 MNHEY, CDR2 SMNVEV (reference sequence).

This clone was counted only a few times. This sequence joins TRBV9 and TRBJ1-6, with D tentatively TRBD1 (6 bases). The CDR3 is 14 amino acids. Germline V gene lookup returns CDR1 SGDLS and CDR2 YYNGEE. The V and J ends lost 3 bases and 6 bases respectively, with 10 bases between them. CDR3 amino acids: CASSGDTANSPLHF. The CDR3 DNA reads as TGTGCCAGCAGCGGGGACACGGCTAATTCACCCCTCCACTTT.

V and J are TRBV29-1 and TRBJ1-2; D ambiguous. Germline CDR1 and CDR2: SQVTM and ANQGSEA. V gave up 1 base and J gave up 3 bases, with 12 bases separating them. This CDR3 has 14 residues. This CDR3 is CSVEGGARDYGYTF. The CDR3 DNA follows: TGCAGCGTTGAAGGGGGAGCGCGCGACTATGGCTACACCTTC.

The rearrangement joins TRBV18 to TRBJ2-7; D may be TRBD1 (6 bases). The CDR3 loop spans 15 amino acids. With 3 bases removed from V and 0 bases from J, the gap between germline ends came to 12 bases. The V gene's germline CDR1 is KGHSH and CDR2 LQKENI. The CDR3 loop reads CASSPQGTSSYEQYF. CDR3 DNA sequence: TGTGCCAGCTCACCGCAGGGGACGAGCTCCTACGAGCAGTACTTC.

The DNA for the CDR3 is TGTGCCAGCAGTTTAAGCACTCAGAAGTCTAGCTCCTACGAGCAGTACTTC. It is translated as CASSLSTQKSSSYEQYF. The chain combines TRBV28 with TRBJ2-7, with D hard to call. Germline CDR1 is MDHEN and CDR2 is SYDVKM. V lost 2 bases to trimming and J lost 0 bases, with 17 bases between them. The CDR3 is 17 residues long.

The V and J genes are TRBV16 and TRBJ2-5; 9 nucleotides agree with TRBD2. The CDR3 has 19 residues. Trimming at V came to 3 bases and at J to 4 bases, leaving 18 bases not matched to a gene. Germline CDR1 reads KGHSY; CDR2 reads FQNENV. CDR3 nucleotides: TGTGCCAGCAGCCATCCCCCGGCGGGGGGGTCCCCACCAAGAGAGACCCAGTACTTC. Its translation: CASSHPPAGGSPPRETQYF. The full variable domain, its missing parts supplied by reference TRBV16 and TRBJ2-5, is GEEVAQTPKHLVRGEGQKAKLYCAPIKGHSYVFWYQQVLKNEFKFLISFQNENVFDETGMPKERFSAKCLPNSPCSLEIQATKLEDSAVYFCASSHPPAGGSPPRETQYFGPGTRLLVL.

V and J are TRBV4-1 and TRBJ1-1; 10 bases map to TRBD1. This CDR3 region has 17 residues. V lost 0 bases to trimming and J lost 1 base; unmatched junction nucleotides: 5. CDR1 is MGHRA and CDR2 is YSYEKL in the germline V gene. As DNA, the CDR3 is TGCGCCAGCAGCCAAGATCCCTGGACAGGGGGGAACACTGAAGCTTTCTTT. Protein: CASSQDPWTGGNTEAFF.